The rows below give T cell receptor beta chains drawn from one sample of a study of PD-L1 blockade in urothelial cancer. The table came from immunoSEQ multiplex PCR; TCRdb's copy has only in-frame clones and leaves some out. Found here are some 120,000 clones, roughly 88% of them singletons; the top ten hold roughly 2.6%. Sequenced here: PBMCs, sampled around atezolizumab (anti-PD-L1) treatment. The receptors were sampled from a man in his fifties or sixties with urothelial cancer. The CDR3 runs from the conserved cysteine through the conserved F or W.

V: TRBV5-5
CDR3: CASSETGGYTEAFF

V: TRBV6-5
CDR3: CATLRGQGDSPLHF

V: TRBV5-1
CDR3: CASRPGQGPGNTIYF

V: TRBV18
CDR3: CASSTTGTPYEQYF

V: TRBV2
CDR3: CASSGQSTSTDTQYF

V: TRBV5-4
CDR3: CASSSGSTETQYF

V: TRBV19
CDR3: CASRQNGGHGYTF

V: TRBV14
CDR3: CASSQDLGGGSEAFF

V: TRBV7-2
CDR3: CASSYRVGELFF

V: TRBV7-6
CDR3: CASSIGASDEQYF

V: TRBV28
CDR3: CASRKPGLAIYNEQFF

V: TRBV9
CDR3: CASSVLRDRNEQFF

V: TRBV7-9
CDR3: CASSSGQGRGYTF

V: TRBV18
CDR3: CASSPPTSGQETQYF

V: TRBV7-9
CDR3: CASSVRQGNTEAFF

V: TRBV6-1
CDR3: CATTRDTYEQYF

V: TRBV27
CDR3: CASRRQTGTWNTEAFF

V: TRBV19
CDR3: CASRDLQGNMNTEAFF

V: TRBV9
CDR3: CASSPLGQGYEKLFF

V: TRBV28
CDR3: CASSLAIASGANVLTF

V: TRBV2
CDR3: CASRALAGTSTDTQYF

V: TRBV28
CDR3: CASRPRTSGRPNEQFF

V: TRBV30
CDR3: CAQKVQANEKLFF

V: TRBV6-5
CDR3: CASSYSVLAGLRHF

V: TRBV21-1
CDR3: CASSIDGQARSGANVLTF

V: TRBV9
CDR3: CASSEGTDTQYF

V: TRBV6-5
CDR3: CASSSRGDTIYF

V: TRBV7-3
CDR3: CASSLNPSGEEADTQYF

V: TRBV10-3
CDR3: CAISDGTAYGYTF

V: TRBV2
CDR3: CASRAGGVYNEQFF

V: TRBV7-3
CDR3: CASSPTGGGLQETQYF

V: TRBV4-2
CDR3: CASSQGPGLADSYEQYF

V: TRBV7-3
CDR3: CASSRAGTGGRNTEAFF

V: TRBV27
CDR3: CASSPKQGARRSPLHF

V: TRBV11-3
CDR3: CASSLDGTRAAGELFF

V: TRBV2
CDR3: CASSEAREIQYF

V: TRBV2
CDR3: CASALGGGSYEQYF

V: TRBV5-6
CDR3: CASSLRIASTDTQYF

V: TRBV7-2
CDR3: CASSLASSLYNEQFF

V: TRBV6-5
CDR3: CASSYLGEQFF

V: TRBV27
CDR3: CASGAGVGDTQYF

V: TRBV2
CDR3: CASSVGQGNYNEQFF

V: TRBV7-8
CDR3: CASSLAMVRTGAEAFF

V: TRBV5-1
CDR3: CASSLPGGETQYF

V: TRBV6-1
CDR3: CASSVLSGRPGELFF

V: TRBV6-5
CDR3: CASSPFGDTQYF

V: TRBV15
CDR3: CATSRDRGRNTEAFF

V: TRBV10-1
CDR3: CASSLAGQGARNEQFF

V: TRBV27
CDR3: CASSLVRGRMDTQYF

V: TRBV6-1
CDR3: CASEGTVDGYTF